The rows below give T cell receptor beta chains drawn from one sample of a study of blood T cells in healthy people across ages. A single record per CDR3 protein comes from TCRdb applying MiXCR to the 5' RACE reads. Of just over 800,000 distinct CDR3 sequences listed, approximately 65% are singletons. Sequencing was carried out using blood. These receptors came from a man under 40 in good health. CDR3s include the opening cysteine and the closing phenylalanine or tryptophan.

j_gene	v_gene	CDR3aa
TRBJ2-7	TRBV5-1	CASSLDGTDYEQYF
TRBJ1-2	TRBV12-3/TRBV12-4	CASSPNWGGYGYTF
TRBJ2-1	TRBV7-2	CASSPTSGGLSYNEQFF
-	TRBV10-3	CATGPYDGEQYF
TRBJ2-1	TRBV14	CASSQDLGTRREHEQFF
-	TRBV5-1	CASSYDRFEQYF
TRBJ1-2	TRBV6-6	CASSYSNRQNNYGYTF
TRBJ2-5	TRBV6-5	CASSYYRSGGAGETQYF
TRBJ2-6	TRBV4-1	CASSPRDLSGANVLTF
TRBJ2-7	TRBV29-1	CSVEGTGGYEQYF
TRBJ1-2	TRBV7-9	CASSPGDEGQWGYTF
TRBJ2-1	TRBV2	CASSEEFRSSYNEQFF
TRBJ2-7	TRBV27	CASSPYTRGSEQYF
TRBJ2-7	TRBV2	CASLSGTGFYEQYF
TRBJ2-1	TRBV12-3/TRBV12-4	CASRGTGNEQFF
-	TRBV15	CATSKSGGAYEQYF
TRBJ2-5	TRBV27	CASSKQAQETQYF
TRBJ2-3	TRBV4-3	CASSQGPGLAGEFNTDTQYF
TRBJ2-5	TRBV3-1	CASSQEQHVQETQYF
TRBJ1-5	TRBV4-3	CASSQDRFGWQPQHF
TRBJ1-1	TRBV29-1	CSVTGGGTEAFF
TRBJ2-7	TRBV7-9	CASSLTGAARYF
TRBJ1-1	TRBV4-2	CASSQDPGQGMNTGAFF
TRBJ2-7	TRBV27	CASSLIGAGYEQYF
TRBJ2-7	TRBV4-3	CASSQEGQGDYEQYF
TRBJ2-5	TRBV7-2	CASSVTGTGGGGRIGETQYF
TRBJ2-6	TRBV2	CASKPGTGDPSGANVLTF
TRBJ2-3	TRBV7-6	CASSFPPDTQYF
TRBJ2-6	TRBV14	CASSQDFPGSGANVLTF
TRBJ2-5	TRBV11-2	CASRSLAGQGGETQYF
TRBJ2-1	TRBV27	CASSLKGHEQFF
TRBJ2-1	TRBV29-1	CSAGARVGDEQFF
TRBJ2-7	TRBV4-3	CASSGDSRSYEQYF
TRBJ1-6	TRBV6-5	CASTRANSPLHF
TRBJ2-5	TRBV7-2	CASSLGGLNEETQYF
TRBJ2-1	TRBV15	CATSRDWAILSSYNEQFF
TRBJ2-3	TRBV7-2	CASRPGLAGVTDTQYF
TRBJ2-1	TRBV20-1	CSARDPSGGAYNEQFF
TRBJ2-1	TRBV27	CASSFRAGTSSYNEQFF
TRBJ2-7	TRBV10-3	CASLPGQGAYEQYF
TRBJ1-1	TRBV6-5	CASSYSIMNTEAFF
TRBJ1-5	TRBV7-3	CASSLTSQGISNQPQHF
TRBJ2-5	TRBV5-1	CASSWTSGTGEQETQYF
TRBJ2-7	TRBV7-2	CASSLGPPGQGEYEQYF
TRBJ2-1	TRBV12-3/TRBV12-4	CASSFSTGGGLTNEQFF
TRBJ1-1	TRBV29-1	CSVEGYRGTEAFF
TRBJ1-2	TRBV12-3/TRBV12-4	CASSLSGQGGGYTF
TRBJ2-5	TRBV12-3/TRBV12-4	CTRSVGLAGTQETQYF
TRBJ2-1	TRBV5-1	CASSLETGTYNEQFF
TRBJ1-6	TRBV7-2	CASSSTGWNSPLHF
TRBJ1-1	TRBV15	CATSTGPVWGTEAFF
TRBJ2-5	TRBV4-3	CASSQGFRSQETQYF
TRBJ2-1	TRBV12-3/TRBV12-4	CASSSTSGGTEQFF
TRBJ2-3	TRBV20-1	CSARDQGRGPLTQYF
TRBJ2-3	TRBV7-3	CASSKIGTRSSDTQYF
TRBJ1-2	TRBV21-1	CASSNGKSFVGYTF
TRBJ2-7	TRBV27	CASSSEGGLSYEQYF